The following is a T cell receptor beta chain sequence with its context. Its antigen is not identified. The data stem from a study of T cell repertoires in cytomegalovirus infection. V lost 5 bases to trimming and J lost 8 bases, with 10 bases between them. This CDR3 is 11 amino acids long. Germline V gene lookup returns CDR1 SGHDT and CDR2 YYEEEE. TCRdb itself ran the reads through MiXCR, one entry per CDR3 protein. The repertoire holds a few hundred thousand distinct CDR3 sequences, with 40% as singletons. J is TRBJ1-2 and V is TRBV5-6; no firm D call. The clonotype comes from a human donor in good health (CMV status not recorded). Some clones in this sample may be carry-over from other donors' samples. The sequences come from cultured PBMCs, collected from culture after CMV antigen stimulation. The CDR3 coding sequence is TGTGCCAGCAGTTACGCGGCGGGCTACACCTTC. This gives the protein CASSYAAGYTF.